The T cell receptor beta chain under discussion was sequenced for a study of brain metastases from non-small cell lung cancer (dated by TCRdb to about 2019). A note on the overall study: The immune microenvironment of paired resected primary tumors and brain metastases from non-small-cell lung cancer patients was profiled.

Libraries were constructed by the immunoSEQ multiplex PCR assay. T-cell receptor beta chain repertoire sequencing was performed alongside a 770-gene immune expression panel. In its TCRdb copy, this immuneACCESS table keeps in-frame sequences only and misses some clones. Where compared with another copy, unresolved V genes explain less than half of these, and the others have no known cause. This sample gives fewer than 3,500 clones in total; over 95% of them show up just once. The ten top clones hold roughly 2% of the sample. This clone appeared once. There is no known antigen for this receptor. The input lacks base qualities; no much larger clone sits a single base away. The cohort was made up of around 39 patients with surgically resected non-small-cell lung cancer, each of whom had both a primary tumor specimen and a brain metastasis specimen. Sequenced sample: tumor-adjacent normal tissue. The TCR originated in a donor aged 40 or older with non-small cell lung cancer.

The sequenced DNA is TGCGCCAGCAGTCGACCAACTACCGGGACCAGGAGGTACGAGCAGTACTTC. Its protein is CASSRPTTGTRRYEQYF. The rearrangement combines TRBV10-2 with TRBJ2-7; the D gene cannot be resolved beyond TRBD1 or TRBD2, each matching 5 bases. CDR1 and CDR2, per the germline V gene, are WSHSY and SAAADI. The junction shows trimming of 5 bases on V and 4 bases on J, plus 24 bases between the germline ends. Spanning cysteine to phenylalanine, the CDR3 consists of 17 amino acids. The sequence is cut down to CDR3 DNA, 51 bases in frame from base 1.